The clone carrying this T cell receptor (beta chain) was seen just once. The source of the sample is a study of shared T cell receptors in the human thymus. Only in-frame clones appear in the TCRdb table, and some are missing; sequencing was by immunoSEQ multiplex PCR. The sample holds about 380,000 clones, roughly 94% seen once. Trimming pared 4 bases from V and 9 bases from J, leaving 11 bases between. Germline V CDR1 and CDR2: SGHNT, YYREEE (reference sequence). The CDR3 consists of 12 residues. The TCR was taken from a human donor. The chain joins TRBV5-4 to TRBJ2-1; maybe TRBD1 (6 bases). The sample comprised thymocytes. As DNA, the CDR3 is TGTGCCAGCAGCCTAGGGGGAACTGAGCAGTTCTTC. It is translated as CASSLGGTEQFF.